Reported below is one T cell receptor beta chain. Its antigen is as yet unknown. Rearranged V-D-J TRB sequences were amplified with a mixed TRB-A/B primer pool. TCRdb redid the calling of the multiplex PCR reads with MiXCR, one entry per CDR3 protein. Seen here are around 4,800 distinct CDR3 sequences, 55% to 70% observed once, and the top ten hold approximately 8%. These data are taken from a study of T cell repertoires in aging, cancer and after chemotherapy. Amplification of TCR beta used genomic DNA extracted from peripheral blood. Study-wide points: Across the chemotherapy interval, each cancer cohort showed higher median generation probability, suggesting thymic rebound.

The sequenced sample was blood. The sequence came from a human donor with a solid tumor.

The CDR3 reads CSARVGRGGVTQYF. The CDR3 DNA is TGCAGTGCTAGAGTTGGGCGGGGGGGCGTGACCCAGTACTTC. The chain employs TRBV20-1 and TRBJ2-5, with TRBD2 matching 9 bases. This CDR3 is built from 14 residues. Germline CDR1 and CDR2: DFQATT and SNEGSKA (reference sequence). The V and J ends lost 1 base and 7 bases, in that order; junction bases with no gene match: 7.